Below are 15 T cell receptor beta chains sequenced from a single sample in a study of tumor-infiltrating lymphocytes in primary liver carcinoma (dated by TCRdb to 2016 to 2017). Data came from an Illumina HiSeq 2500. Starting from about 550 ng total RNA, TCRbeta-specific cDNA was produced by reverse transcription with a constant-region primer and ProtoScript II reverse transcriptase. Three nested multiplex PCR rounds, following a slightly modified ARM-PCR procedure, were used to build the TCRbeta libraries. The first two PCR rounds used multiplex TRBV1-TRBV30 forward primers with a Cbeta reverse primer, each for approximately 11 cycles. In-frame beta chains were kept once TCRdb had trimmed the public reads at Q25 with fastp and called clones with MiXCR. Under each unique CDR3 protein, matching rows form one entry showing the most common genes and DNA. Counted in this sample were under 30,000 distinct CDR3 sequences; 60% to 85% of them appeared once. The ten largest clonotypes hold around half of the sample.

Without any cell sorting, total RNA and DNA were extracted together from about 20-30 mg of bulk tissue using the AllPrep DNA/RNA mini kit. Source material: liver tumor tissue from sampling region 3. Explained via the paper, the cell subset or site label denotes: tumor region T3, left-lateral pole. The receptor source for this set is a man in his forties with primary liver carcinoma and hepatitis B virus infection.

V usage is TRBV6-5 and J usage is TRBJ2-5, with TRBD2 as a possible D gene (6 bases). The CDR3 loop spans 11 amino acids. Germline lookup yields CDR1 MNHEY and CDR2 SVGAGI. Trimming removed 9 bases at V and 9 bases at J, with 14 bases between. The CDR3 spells CASTARGAQYF. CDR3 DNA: TGTGCCAGTACCGCCCGCGGGGCCCAGTACTTC.

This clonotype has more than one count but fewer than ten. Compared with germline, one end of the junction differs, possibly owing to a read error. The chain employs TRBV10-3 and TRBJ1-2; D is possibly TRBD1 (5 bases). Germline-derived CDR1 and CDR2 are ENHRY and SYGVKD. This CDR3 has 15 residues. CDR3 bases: TGTGCCATCACTGAGATAGGGGACGGAGACTATGGCTACACCTTC. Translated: CAITEIGDGDYGYTF.

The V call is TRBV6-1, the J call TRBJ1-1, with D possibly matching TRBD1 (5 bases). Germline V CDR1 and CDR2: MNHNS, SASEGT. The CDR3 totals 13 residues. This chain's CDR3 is CVTSRGMNTEAFF. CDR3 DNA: TGTGTCACCAGTAGGGGCATGAACACTGAAGCTTTCTTT.

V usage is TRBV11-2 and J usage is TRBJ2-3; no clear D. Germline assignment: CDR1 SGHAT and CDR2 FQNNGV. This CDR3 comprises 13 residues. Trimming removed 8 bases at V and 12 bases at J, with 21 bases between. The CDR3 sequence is CASGYRTADIQYF. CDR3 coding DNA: TGTGCCAGCGGCTACAGAACGGCAGATATACAGTATTTT.

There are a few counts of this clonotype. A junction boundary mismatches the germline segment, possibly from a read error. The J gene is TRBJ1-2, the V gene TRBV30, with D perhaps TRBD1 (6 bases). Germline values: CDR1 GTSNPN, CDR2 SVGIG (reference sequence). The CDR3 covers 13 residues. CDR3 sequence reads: CALSIDGGGGYTF. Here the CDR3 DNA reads TGTGCCTTGAGTATCGATGGGGGCGGGGGCTACACCTTC.

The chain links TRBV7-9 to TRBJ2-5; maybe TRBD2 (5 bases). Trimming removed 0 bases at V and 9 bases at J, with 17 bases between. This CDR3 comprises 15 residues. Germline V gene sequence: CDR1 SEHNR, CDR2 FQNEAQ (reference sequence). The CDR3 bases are TGTGCCAGCAGCTTAGCCTTAGATAATCTGGAGGCCCAGTACTTC. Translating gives CASSLALDNLEAQYF.

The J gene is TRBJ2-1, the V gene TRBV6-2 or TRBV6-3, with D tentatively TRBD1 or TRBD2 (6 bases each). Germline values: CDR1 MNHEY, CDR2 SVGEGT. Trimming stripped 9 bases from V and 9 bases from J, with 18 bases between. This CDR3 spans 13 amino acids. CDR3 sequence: CASRTTGYCEQFF. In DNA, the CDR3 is TGTGCCAGTAGGACTACAGGGTACTGTGAGCAGTTCTTC.

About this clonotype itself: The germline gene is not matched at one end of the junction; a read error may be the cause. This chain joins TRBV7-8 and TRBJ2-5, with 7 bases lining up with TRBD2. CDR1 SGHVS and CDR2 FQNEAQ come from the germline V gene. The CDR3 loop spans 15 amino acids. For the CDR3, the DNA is TGTGCCAGCAGCTTAACGGAGTGGGGAGGGGAGACCCAGCACTTC. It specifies CASSLTEWGGETQHF.

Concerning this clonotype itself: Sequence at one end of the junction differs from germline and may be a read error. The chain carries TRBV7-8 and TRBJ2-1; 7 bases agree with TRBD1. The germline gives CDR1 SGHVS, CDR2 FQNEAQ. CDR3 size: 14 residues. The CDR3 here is CASIPDRIYKEQFF. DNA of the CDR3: TGTGCCAGCATCCCGGACAGGATCTACAAAGAGCAGTTCTTC.

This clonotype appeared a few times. This CDR3 reads CASSQGKGATNTQYF. The CDR3, as DNA: TGTGCCAGCAGCCAAGGGAAGGGAGCGACAAATACGCAGTATTTT. The chain links TRBV4-2 to TRBJ2-3, with a tentative D call TRBD2 (5 bases). The CDR3 has 15 residues. The V gene lost 1 base and the J gene lost 7 bases, with 15 bases spanning the gap. Germline values: CDR1 LGHNA, CDR2 YNFKEQ.

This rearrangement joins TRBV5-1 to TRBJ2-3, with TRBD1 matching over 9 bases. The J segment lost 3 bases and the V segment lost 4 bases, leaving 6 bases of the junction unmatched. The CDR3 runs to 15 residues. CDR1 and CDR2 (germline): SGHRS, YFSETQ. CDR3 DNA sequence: TGCGCCAGCAGCAGGACAGGGGCCACGACAGATACGCAGTATTTT. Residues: CASSRTGATTDTQYF.

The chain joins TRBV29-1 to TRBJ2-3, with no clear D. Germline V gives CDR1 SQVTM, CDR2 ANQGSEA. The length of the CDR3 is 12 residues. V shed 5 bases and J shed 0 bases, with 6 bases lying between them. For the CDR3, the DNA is TGCAGCGTTCAGGACAGCACAGATACGCAGTATTTT. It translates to CSVQDSTDTQYF.

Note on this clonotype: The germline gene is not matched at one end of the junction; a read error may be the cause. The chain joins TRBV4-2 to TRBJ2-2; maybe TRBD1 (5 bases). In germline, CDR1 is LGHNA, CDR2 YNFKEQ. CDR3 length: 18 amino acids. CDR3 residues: CASSQILVKGDSPGELFF. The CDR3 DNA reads TGTGCAAGCAGTCAAATACTTGTGAAAGGGGATTCCCCCGGGGAGCTGTTTTTT.

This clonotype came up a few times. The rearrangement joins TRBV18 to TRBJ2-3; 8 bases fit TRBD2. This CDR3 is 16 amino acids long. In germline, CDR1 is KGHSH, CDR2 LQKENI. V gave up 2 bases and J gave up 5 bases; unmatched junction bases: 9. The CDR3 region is CASSPVFGGAGDTQYF. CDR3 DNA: TGTGCCAGCTCACCAGTTTTCGGGGGGGCAGGAGATACGCAGTATTTT.

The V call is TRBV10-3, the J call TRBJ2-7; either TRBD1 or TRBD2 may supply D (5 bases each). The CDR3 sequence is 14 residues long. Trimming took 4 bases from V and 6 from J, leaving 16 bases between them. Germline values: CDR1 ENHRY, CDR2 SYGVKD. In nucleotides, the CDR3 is TGTGCCATCAGTGCGAGGGGTAGTCGGCCCGAGCAGTACTTC. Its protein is CAISARGSRPEQYF.